The text below deals with one TCR beta chain. What antigen it recognizes has not been identified. Qualities for individual bases were not recorded, and no much larger clone is one base off. This sample is drawn from a study of control samples from healthy donors and cancer patients (dated by TCRdb to 2018 to 2021). The CDR3 numbers 12 residues from cysteine through phenylalanine. Kept here is only the CDR3 DNA, which spans 36 bases and is read in frame from base 1. The germline V gene encodes CDR1 SQVTM and CDR2 ANQGSEA. The germline V end is reduced by 5 bases and the J end by 4 bases; junction bases left unmatched: 4. The library relied on the immunoSEQ multiplex PCR assay. TCRdb limited this immuneACCESS table to in-frame rearrangements with V and J called. A share of clones is missing; checked studies link under half to unresolved V genes, and the rest is unexplained. This sample comprises 150,000 to 200,000 clones, roughly 89% of them detected only once. The ten most abundant clones make up less than 1.6% of the sample.

Material: blood. Recombination joined TRBV29-1 with TRBJ1-1, and TRBD1 matches 7 of the central bases. This TCR came from a young woman in good health. The CDR3 has the sequence CSVRQGLTEAFF. The DNA reads TGCAGCGTTCGACAGGGACTCACTGAAGCTTTCTTT.